Below are 6 T cell receptor beta chains sequenced from a single sample in a study of control samples from healthy donors and cancer patients. Assay: immunoSEQ multiplex PCR; the TCRdb copy retains only in-frame clones and omits some. The sample lists some 200,000 clones, around 91% seen once, with around 1.5% in the top ten. Specimen: blood. The receptors shown here come from a woman aged 30 to 39 in good health.

A note on this clone: The same CDR3 can be traced to other DNA sequences in this sample. This rearrangement joins TRBV3-1 (or the pseudogene TRBV3-2) to TRBJ1-5; the D is unclear. The CDR3 loop spans 15 amino acids. CDR1 and CDR2 from the germline V gene are LGHDT and YNNKEL (reference sequence). V lost 1 base, J lost 4 bases, and 11 bases lay in between. The CDR3 region is CASSQVAGSNQPQHF. The DNA for the CDR3 is TGTGCCAGCAGCCAAGTGGCCGGTTCGAATCAGCCCCAGCATTTT.

This rearrangement joins TRBV28 to TRBJ1-1; 11 nucleotides align to TRBD1. Germline CDR1 MDHEN, CDR2 SYDVKM. Trimming at V came to 3 bases and at J to 7 bases, leaving 4 bases not matched to a gene. The CDR3 sequence is 14 residues long. In nucleotides, the CDR3 is TGTGCCAGCAGTTTCCCGGACAGGGGGCGTGAAGCTTTCTTT. Translated: CASSFPDRGREAFF. The complete variable domain, with remaining parts taken from reference TRBV28 and TRBJ1-1, reads DVKVTQSSRYLVKRTGEKVFLECVQDMDHENMFWYRQDPGLGLRLIYFSYDVKMKEKGDIPEGYSVSREKKERFSLILESASTNQTSMYLCASSFPDRGREAFFGQGTRLTVV.

The chain is built from TRBV6-5 and TRBJ2-3, with 9 bases fitting TRBD2. Germline assignment: CDR1 MNHEY and CDR2 SVGAGI. The length of the CDR3 is 14 residues. Losses at the gene ends were 8 bases for V and 2 bases for J; bases not matched to a gene: 5. As DNA, the CDR3 is TGTGCCAGCGCGGGACTAGCCCACACAGATACGCAGTATTTT. Protein product: CASAGLAHTDTQYF.

The chain combines TRBV4-3 with TRBJ2-1; 7 bases are shared with TRBD1. The CDR3 is made up of 13 amino acids. V gave up 3 bases and J gave up 9 bases; unmatched junction bases: 5. CDR1 LGHNA and CDR2 YSLEER come from the germline V gene. The CDR3 loop reads CASSQTGPAEQFF. DNA for the CDR3: TGCGCCAGCAGCCAGACAGGGCCCGCTGAGCAGTTCTTC.

The chain recombines TRBV3-1 (or the pseudogene TRBV3-2) with TRBJ2-1, with 8 nucleotides matching TRBD1. CDR1 LGHDT and CDR2 YNNKEL come from the germline V gene (reference sequence). J lost 4 bases, V lost 4 bases, and 3 bases had no gene match. This CDR3 is built from 14 residues. In nucleotides, the CDR3 is TGTGCCAGCAGCCCCCGACAGGGGTACAATGAGCAGTTCTTC. Translating it yields CASSPRQGYNEQFF.

This sequence joins TRBV21-1 and TRBJ2-1; TRBD2 is the table's D call and was not checked against the DNA. TRBV21-1 is termed a pseudogene. The CDR3 contains 15 residues. The CDR3 reads CASSAGTSGRDEQFF. In nucleotides, the CDR3 is TGTGCCAGCAGTGCCGGGACTAGCGGGAGAGATGAGCAGTTCTTC.